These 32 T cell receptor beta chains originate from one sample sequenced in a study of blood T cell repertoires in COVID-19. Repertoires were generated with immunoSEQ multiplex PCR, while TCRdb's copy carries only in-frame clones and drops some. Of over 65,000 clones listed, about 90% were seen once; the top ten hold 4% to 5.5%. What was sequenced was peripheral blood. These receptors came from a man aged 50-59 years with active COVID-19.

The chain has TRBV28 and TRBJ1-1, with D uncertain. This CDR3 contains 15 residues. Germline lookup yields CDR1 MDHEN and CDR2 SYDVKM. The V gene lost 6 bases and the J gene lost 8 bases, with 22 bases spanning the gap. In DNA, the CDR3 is TGTGCCAGCAGCCCGCCGGCCGGATGGACTCCAGAAGCTTTCTTT. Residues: CASSPPAGWTPEAFF.

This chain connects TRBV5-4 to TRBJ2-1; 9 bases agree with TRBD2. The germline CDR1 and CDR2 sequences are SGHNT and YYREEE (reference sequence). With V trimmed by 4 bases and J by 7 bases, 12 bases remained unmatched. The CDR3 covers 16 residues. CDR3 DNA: TGTGCCAGCAGCCCCGGCGGGGGGGCCGGTGGAAATGAGCAGTTCTTC. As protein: CASSPGGGAGGNEQFF.

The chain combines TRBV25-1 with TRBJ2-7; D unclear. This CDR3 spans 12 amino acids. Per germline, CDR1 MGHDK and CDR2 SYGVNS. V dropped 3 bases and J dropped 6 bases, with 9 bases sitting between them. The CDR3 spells CASSDPSPEQYF. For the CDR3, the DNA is TGTGCCAGCAGTGATCCCTCTCCCGAGCAGTACTTC.

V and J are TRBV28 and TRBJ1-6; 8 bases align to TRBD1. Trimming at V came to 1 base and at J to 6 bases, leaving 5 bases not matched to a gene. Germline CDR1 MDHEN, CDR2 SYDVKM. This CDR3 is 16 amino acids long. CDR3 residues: CASSLYGQGANSPLHF. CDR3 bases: TGTGCCAGCAGTTTATACGGACAGGGAGCTAATTCACCCCTCCACTTT.

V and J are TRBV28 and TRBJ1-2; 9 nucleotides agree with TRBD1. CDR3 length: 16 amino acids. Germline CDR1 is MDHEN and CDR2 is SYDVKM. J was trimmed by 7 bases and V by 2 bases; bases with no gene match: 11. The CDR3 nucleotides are TGTGCCAGCAGTTTAGCTTTAGAGGGACAGGGCCTTGGCTACACCTTC. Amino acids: CASSLALEGQGLGYTF.

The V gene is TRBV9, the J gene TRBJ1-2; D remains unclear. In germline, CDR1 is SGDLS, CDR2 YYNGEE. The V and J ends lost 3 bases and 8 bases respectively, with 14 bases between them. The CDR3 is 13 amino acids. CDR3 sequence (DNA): TGTGCCAGCAGCGCCGGTGAGGCGGGAGGCTACACCTTC. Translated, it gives CASSAGEAGGYTF. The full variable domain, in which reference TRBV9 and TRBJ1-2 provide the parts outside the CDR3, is DSGVTQTPKHLITATGQRVTLRCSPRSGDLSVYWYQQSLDQGLQFLIQYYNGEERAKGNILERFSAQQFPDLHSELNLSSLELGDSALYFCASSAGEAGGYTFGSGTRLTVV.

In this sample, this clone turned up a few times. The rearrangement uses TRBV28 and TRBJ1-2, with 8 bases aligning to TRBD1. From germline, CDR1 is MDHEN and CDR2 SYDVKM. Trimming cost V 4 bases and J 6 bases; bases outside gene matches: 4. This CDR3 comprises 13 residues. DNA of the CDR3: TGTGCCAGCAGTTACGGACAGGGCAATGGCTACACCTTC. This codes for CASSYGQGNGYTF.

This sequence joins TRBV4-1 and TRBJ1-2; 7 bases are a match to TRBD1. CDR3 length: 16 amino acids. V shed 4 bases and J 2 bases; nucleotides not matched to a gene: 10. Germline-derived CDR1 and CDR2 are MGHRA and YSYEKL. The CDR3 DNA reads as TGCGCCAGCAGCCGGGGATCCGGAGGGGGCAACTATGGCTACACCTTC. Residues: CASSRGSGGGNYGYTF.

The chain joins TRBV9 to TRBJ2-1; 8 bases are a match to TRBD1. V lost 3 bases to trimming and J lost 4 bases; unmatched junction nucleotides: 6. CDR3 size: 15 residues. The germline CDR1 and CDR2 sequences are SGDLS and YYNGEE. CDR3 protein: CASSAQGAGYNEQFF. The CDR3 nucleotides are TGTGCCAGCAGCGCTCAGGGGGCAGGGTACAATGAGCAGTTCTTC.

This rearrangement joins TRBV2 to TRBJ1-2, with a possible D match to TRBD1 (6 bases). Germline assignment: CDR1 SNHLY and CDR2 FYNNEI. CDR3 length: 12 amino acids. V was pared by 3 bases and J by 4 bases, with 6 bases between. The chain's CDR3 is CASSDRGYGYTF. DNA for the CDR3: TGTGCCAGCAGTGACAGGGGCTATGGCTACACCTTC.

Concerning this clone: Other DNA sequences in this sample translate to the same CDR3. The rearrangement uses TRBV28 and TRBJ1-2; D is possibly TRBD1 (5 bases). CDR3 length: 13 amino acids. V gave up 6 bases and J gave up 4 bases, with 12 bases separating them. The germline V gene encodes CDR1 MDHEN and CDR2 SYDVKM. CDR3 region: CASSLQGSYGYTF. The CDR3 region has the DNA TGTGCCAGCAGCCTTCAGGGATCCTATGGCTACACCTTC.

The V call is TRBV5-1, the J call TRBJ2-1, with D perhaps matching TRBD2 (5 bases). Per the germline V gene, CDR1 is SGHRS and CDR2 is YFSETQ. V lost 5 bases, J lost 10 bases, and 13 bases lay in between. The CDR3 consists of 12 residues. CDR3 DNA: TGCGCCAGCAGGGCGGGCGAAGGCGAGCAGTTCTTC. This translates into CASRAGEGEQFF. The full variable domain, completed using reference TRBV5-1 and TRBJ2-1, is KAGVTQTPRYLIKTRGQQVTLSCSPISGHRSVSWYQQTPGQGLQFLFEYFSETQRNKGNFPGRFSGRQFSNSRSEMNVSTLELGDSALYLCASRAGEGEQFFGPGTRLTVL.

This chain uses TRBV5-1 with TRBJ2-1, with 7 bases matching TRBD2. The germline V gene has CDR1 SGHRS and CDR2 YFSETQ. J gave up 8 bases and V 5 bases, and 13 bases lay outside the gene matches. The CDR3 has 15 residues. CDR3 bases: TGCGCCAGCAGTTGGGTGGGAGGGCCCCCAGATGAGCAGTTCTTC. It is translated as CASSWVGGPPDEQFF.

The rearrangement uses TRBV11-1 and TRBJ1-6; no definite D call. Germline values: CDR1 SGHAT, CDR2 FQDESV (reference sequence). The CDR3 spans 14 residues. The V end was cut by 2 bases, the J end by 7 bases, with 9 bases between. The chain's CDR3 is CASSLTRANSPLHF. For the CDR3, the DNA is TGTGCCAGCAGCTTAACGCGGGCAAATTCACCCCTCCACTTT.

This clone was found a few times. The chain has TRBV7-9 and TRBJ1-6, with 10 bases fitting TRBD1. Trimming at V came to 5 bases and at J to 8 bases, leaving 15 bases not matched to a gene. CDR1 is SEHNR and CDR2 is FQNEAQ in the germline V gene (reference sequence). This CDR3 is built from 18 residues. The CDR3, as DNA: TGTGCCAGCAGCACCCGTCCCCTACGGACAGGGGGAGATTCACCCCTCCACTTT. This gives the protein CASSTRPLRTGGDSPLHF. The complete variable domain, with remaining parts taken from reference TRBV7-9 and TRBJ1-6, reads DTGVSQNPRHKITKRGQNVTFRCDPISEHNRLYWYRQTLGQGPEFLTYFQNEAQLEKSRLLSDRFSAERPKGSFSTLEIQRTEQGDSAMYLCASSTRPLRTGGDSPLHFGNGTRLTVT.

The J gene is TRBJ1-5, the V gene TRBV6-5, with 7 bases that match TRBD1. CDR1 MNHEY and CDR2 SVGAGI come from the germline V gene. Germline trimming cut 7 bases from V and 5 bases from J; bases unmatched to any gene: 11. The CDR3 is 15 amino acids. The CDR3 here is CASNQGDLSYQPQHF. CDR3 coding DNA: TGTGCCAGCAATCAGGGGGATCTCAGCTATCAGCCCCAGCATTTT.

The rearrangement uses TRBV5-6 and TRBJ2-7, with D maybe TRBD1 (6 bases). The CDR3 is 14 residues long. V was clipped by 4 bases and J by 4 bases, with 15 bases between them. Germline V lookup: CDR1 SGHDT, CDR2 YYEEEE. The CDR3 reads CASSPTGTPYEQYF. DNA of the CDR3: TGTGCCAGCAGCCCCACCGGGACACCTTACGAGCAGTACTTC.

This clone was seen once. CDR3 nucleotide sequence: TGTGCCAGCAGCTTAATCTTCCGTTGGAGGGGCTACACCTTC. Its protein product is CASSLIFRWRGYTF. This chain connects TRBV7-8 to TRBJ1-2; D not certain. The V end lost 2 bases, the J end lost 8 bases, and 15 bases lay between the germline ends. Germline CDR1 is SGHVS and CDR2 is FQNEAQ. The CDR3 is made up of 14 amino acids. The variable domain in full, with the rest retrieved from reference TRBV7-8 and TRBJ1-2, is GAGVSQSPRYKVAKRGQDVALRCDPISGHVSLFWYQQALGQGPEFLTYFQNEAQLDKSGLPSDRFFAERPEGSVSTLKIQRTQQEDSAVYLCASSLIFRWRGYTFGSGTRLTVV.

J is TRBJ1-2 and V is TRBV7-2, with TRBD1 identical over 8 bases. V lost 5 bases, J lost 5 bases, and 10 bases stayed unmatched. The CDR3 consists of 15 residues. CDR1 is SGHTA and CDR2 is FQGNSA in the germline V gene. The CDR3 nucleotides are TGTGCCAGCAGCGCCAGGACAGGGTCAAGATATGGCTACACCTTC. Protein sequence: CASSARTGSRYGYTF.

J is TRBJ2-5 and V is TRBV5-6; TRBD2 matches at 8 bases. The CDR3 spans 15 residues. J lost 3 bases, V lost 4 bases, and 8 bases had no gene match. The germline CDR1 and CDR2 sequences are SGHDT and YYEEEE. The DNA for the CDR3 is TGTGCCAGCAGCGCGGACGTGACTAGCGAAGAGACCCAGTACTTC. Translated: CASSADVTSEETQYF.

CDR3 loop: CASSQDPSDNEQFF. CDR3 coding DNA: TGTGCCAGCAGCCAAGATCCCTCGGACAATGAGCAGTTCTTC. The V call is TRBV4-2, the J call TRBJ2-1; no clear D gene. This CDR3 is 14 amino acids long. Germline CDR1 and CDR2: LGHNA and YNFKEQ. Trimming left V 0 bases short and J 5 bases short, with 8 bases between.

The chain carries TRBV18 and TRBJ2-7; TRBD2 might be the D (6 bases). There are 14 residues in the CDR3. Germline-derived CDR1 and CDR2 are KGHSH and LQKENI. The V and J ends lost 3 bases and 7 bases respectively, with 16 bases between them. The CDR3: CASSPMDGREEQYF. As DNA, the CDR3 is TGTGCCAGCTCACCTATGGACGGGCGGGAAGAGCAGTACTTC.

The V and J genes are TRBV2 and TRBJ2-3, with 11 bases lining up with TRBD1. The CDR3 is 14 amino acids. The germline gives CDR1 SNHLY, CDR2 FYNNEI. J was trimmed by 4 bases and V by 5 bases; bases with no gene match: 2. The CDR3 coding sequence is TGTGCCAGCAGTACGGACAGGGGGCCAGATACGCAGTATTTT. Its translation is CASSTDRGPDTQYF.

The CDR3 nucleotides are TGTGCCAGCAGTTTTCTCGGCGCGGCAACCTACGAGCAGTACTTC. Residues: CASSFLGAATYEQYF. V gene TRBV28 combines with J gene TRBJ2-7, with D uncertain. This CDR3 comprises 15 residues. V shed 3 bases and J shed 2 bases, with 14 bases lying between them. CDR1 is MDHEN, CDR2 SYDVKM, per germline.

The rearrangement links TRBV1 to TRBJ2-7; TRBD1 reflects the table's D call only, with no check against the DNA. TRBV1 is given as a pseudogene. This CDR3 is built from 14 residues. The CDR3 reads CTSSQGGRVYEQYF. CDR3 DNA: TGCACCAGCAGCCAAGGGGGCAGGGTTTACGAGCAGTACTTC.

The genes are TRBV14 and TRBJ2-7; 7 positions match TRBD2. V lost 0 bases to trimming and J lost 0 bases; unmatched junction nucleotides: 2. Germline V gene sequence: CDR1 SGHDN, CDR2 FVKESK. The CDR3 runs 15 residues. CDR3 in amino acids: CASSQEGGSSYEQYF. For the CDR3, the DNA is TGTGCCAGCAGCCAAGAGGGCGGGAGCTCCTACGAGCAGTACTTC.

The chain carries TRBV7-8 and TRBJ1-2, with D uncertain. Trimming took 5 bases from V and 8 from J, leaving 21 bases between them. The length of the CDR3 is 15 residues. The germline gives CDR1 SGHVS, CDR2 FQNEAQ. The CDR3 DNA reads TGTGCCAGCAGCCGGCAAAGGACTCCTAGTTGGGGCTACACCTTC. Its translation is CASSRQRTPSWGYTF. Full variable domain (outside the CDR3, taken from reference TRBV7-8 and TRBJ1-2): GAGVSQSPRYKVAKRGQDVALRCDPISGHVSLFWYQQALGQGPEFLTYFQNEAQLDKSGLPSDRFFAERPEGSVSTLKIQRTQQEDSAVYLCASSRQRTPSWGYTFGSGTRLTVV.

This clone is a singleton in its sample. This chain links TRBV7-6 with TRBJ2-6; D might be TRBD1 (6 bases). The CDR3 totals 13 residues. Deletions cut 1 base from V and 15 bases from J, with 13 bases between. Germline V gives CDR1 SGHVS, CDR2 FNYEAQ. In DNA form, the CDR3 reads TGTGCCAGCAGCTTAGGTCCAGGGGTGGACCTGACTTTC. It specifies CASSLGPGVDLTF.

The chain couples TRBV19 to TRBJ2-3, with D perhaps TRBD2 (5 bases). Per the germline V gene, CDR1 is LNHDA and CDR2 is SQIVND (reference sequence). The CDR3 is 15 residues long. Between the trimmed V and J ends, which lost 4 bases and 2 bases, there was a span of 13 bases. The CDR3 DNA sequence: TGTGCCAGTAGTAATGGGAGACGGATCACAGATACGCAGTATTTT. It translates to CASSNGRRITDTQYF.

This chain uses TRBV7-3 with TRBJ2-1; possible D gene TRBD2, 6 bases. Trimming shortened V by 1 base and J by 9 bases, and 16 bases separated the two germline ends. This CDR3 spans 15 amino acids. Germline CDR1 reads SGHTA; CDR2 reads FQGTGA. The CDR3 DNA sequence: TGTGCCAGCAGCTTAAGCGGGGCTAGGAGTGGTGAGCAGTTCTTC. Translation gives CASSLSGARSGEQFF.

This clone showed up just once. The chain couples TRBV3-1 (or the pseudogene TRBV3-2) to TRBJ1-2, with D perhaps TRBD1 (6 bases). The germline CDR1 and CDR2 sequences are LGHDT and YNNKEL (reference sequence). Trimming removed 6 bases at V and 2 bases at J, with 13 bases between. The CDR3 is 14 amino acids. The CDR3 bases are TGTGCCAGCAGGCAGGGGACCGTGAACTATGGCTACACCTTC. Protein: CASRQGTVNYGYTF.

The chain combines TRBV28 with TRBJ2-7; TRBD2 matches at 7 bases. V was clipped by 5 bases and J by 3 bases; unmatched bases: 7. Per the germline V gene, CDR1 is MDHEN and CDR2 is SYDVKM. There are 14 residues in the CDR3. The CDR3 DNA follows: TGTGCCAGCAGTCTAGCGGAGATAAGCTACGAGCAGTACTTC. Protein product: CASSLAEISYEQYF.